This TCR beta chain was obtained from a study of T cell responses to AZD1222 COVID-19 vaccine. The CDR3 is 11 residues long. V lost 6 bases and J 7 bases, leaving 7 bases between the germline ends. In germline, CDR1 is SNHLY, CDR2 FYNNEI. The table came from immunoSEQ multiplex PCR; TCRdb's copy has only in-frame clones and leaves some out. The repertoire holds some 92,000 clones, around 89% seen once, with 2.8% in the top ten. J is TRBJ2-1 and V is TRBV2; D is uncertain. This TCR derives from an adult in good health. The specimen comprised peripheral blood, sampled on day 0 of AZD1222 vaccination. CDR3 DNA sequence: TGTGCCAGCAGCGAGTGGAATGAGCAGTTCTTC. Translation: CASSEWNEQFF.